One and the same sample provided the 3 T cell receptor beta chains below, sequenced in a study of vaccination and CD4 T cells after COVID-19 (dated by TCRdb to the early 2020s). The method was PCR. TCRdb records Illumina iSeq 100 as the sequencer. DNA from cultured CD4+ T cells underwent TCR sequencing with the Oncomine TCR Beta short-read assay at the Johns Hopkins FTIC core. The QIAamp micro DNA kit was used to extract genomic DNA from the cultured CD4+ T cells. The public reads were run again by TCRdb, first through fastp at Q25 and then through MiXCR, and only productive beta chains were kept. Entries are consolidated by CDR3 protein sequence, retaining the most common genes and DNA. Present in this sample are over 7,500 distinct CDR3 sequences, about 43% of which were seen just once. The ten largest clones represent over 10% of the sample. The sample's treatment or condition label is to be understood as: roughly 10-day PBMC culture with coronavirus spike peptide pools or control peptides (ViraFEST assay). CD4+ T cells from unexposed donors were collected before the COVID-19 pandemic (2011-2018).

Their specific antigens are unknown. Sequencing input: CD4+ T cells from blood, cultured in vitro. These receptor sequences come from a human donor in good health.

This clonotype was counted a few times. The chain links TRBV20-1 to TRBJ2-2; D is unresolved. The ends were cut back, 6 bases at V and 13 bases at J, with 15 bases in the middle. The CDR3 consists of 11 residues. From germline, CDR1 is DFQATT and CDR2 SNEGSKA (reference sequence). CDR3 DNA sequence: TGCAGTGCCGCCTTGGTAGGGCGGCTGTTTTTT. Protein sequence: CSAALVGRLFF.

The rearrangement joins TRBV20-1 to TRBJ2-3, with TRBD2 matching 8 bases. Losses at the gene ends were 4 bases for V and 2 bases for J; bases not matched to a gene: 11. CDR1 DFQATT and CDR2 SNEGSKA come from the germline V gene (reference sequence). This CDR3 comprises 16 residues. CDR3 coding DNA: TGCAGTGCTAAGACAAGCGGGAGACGTGACACAGATACGCAGTATTTT. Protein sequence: CSAKTSGRRDTDTQYF.

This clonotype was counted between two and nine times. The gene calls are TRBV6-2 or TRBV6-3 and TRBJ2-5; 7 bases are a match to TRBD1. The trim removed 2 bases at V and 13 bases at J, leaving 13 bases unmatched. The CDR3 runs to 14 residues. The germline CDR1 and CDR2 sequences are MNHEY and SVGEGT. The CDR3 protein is CASSYTPLGQSTYF. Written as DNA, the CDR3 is TGTGCCAGCAGTTACACCCCGTTGGGACAGTCGACGTACTTC.